This TCR beta chain appears in the sequencing data of a study of CD8 T cells in Susac syndrome. Random hexamers primed reverse transcription of 0.5 to 1 ug RNA. The immunoSEQ assay covered 54 Vbeta and 13 Jbeta segments for CDR3. One entry per CDR3 protein results from TCRdb running MiXCR on the immunoSEQ multiplex PCR reads. The table lists roughly 400,000 distinct CDR3 sequences, approximately 85% of them singletons. The CDR3 is made up of 12 amino acids. Trimming shortened V by 6 bases and J by 13 bases, and 18 bases separated the two germline ends. Germline V gives CDR1 MNHEY, CDR2 SMNVEV (reference sequence). TCR beta sequences were obtained from blood CD8+ and CD4+ T cells. TEMRA cells were FACS-enriched, with CD8+ and CD4+ T cells isolated negatively.

The chain uses TRBV27 and TRBJ1-2; the D gene is possibly TRBD1 (5 bases). Sequencing input: CD8+ T cells from PBMCs. The receptor was derived from a human donor with multiple sclerosis. DNA for the CDR3: TGTGCCAGCAGACTCCCCGACAGAAGACTCACCTTC. It codes for CASRLPDRRLTF.